These 17 T cell receptor beta chains share one sample of origin, sequenced in a study of Tregs in tolerant kidney transplant recipients. TCRdb's table, derived via immunoSEQ multiplex PCR, lists solely in-frame clones and lacks some. The ten most abundant clones cover approximately 0.78% of a sample with 50,000 to 65,000 clones. This specimen consisted of CD4+ T cells from blood, obtained before the transplant. These receptors originate from a human donor who received a combined kidney and bone marrow transplant.

Comment on this clone: Read data end 3 residues before the CDR3 end; the end is taken from the germline J gene. The chain links TRBV7-2 to TRBJ1-1; no clear D. Germline V gives CDR1 SGHTA, CDR2 FQGNSA. The CDR3 loop spans 14 amino acids. The V gene lost 5 bases and the J gene lost 1 base, with 11 bases spanning the gap. The chain's CDR3 is CASSRNRGNTEAFF. The part of the CDR3 DNA that was read is TGTGCCAGCAGCCGCAATCGGGGGAACACTGAA.

As concerns this clone: The DNA ends 3 residues before the CDR3 does, and the rest of the CDR3 is filled in from the germline J gene. The V and J genes are TRBV7-9 and TRBJ2-5; tentative D call: TRBD1 (6 bases). Germline loops: CDR1 SEHNR, CDR2 FQNEAQ (reference sequence). V gave up 5 bases and J gave up 1 base, with 14 bases separating them. The CDR3 spans 15 residues. This chain's CDR3 is CASSPSGQPQETQYF. The covered CDR3 bases are TGTGCCAGCAGCCCCTCTGGACAGCCCCAAGAGACC. Full variable domain (outside the CDR3, taken from reference TRBV7-9 and TRBJ2-5): DTGVSQNPRHKITKRGQNVTFRCDPISEHNRLYWYRQTLGQGPEFLTYFQNEAQLEKSRLLSDRFSAERPKGSFSTLEIQRTEQGDSAMYLCASSPSGQPQETQYFGPGTRLLVL.

As regards this clone: The CDR3 extends 3 residues past the end of the read, so its final part is completed from the germline J gene. The chain joins TRBV29-1 to TRBJ1-1; TRBD1 aligns across 9 bases. Germline assignment: CDR1 SQVTM and CDR2 ANQGSEA. With V trimmed by 7 bases and J by 5 bases, 5 bases remained unmatched. This CDR3 comprises 12 residues. The covered CDR3 bases are TGCAGCGCCCACAGGGGGCAAACTGAA. Its translation is CSAHRGQTE. The whole CDR3 region reads CSAHRGQTEAFF.

In regard to this clone: The CDR3 end is not reached by the read, which stops 3 residues before it; the germline J gene fills it in. The chain links TRBV13 to TRBJ2-7; TRBD2 agrees at 10 bases. J gave up 3 bases and V 3 bases, and 8 bases lay outside the gene matches. Germline values: CDR1 PRHDT, CDR2 FYEKMQ (reference sequence). The CDR3 spans 16 residues. The part of the CDR3 DNA that was read is TGTGCCAGCAGCTTCGGTGGACTAGCGGAAATCTACGAG. It translates to CASSFGGLAEIYE. In full, the CDR3 reads CASSFGGLAEIYEQYF.

A note on this clone: The observed sequence ends 3 residues before the CDR3 terminus, with the missing tail filled in from the germline J gene. This rearrangement joins TRBV6-2 or TRBV6-3 to TRBJ1-1; tentative D call: TRBD1 (5 bases). Per the germline V gene, CDR1 is MNHEY and CDR2 is SVGEGT. The CDR3 sequence is 13 residues long. The covered CDR3 bases are TGTGCCAGCACCCCAAGGGCCAGGGCAGAA. Translated: CASTPRARAE. The complete CDR3 protein is CASTPRARAEAFF.

CDR3 region: CASSSGPGGETQYF. The sequenced part of the CDR3 DNA is TGTGCCAGCAGCTCCGGCCCTGGGGGGGAGACC. This chain uses TRBV5-4 with TRBJ2-5; possibly TRBD2 for D (6 bases). The read is 3 residues too short to cover the CDR3 end, so that end is filled in from the germline J gene. This CDR3 has 14 residues. The germline CDR1 and CDR2 sequences are SGHNT and YYREEE (reference sequence). V was cut by 3 bases and J by 5 bases, with 14 bases left in between.

In the case of this clone: The missing CDR3 end, 3 residues past where the read stops, is filled in from the germline J gene. The chain has TRBV19 and TRBJ1-2, with D perhaps matching TRBD1 (6 bases). This CDR3 spans 13 amino acids. V lost 5 bases, J lost 7 bases, and 14 bases lay in between. The germline gives CDR1 LNHDA, CDR2 SQIVND (reference sequence). The chain's CDR3 is CASSPQGTPGYTF. The CDR3 bases that were read are TGTGCCAGTAGTCCTCAGGGGACGCCTGGC.

With respect to this clone: The CDR3 extends 3 residues past the end of the read, so its final part is completed from the germline J gene. The V call is TRBV20-1, the J call TRBJ2-3; D is possibly TRBD2 (6 bases). V was pared by 2 bases and J by 4 bases, with 13 bases between. CDR1 and CDR2 from the germline V gene are DFQATT and SNEGSKA (reference sequence). The CDR3 length is 14 residues. CDR3 bases read: TGCAGTGCTAGATGGGCTAGCGCCGCAGATACG. Translating gives CSARWASAADT. The CDR3 in its entirety is CSARWASAADTQYF.

Turning to this clone: One end of the junction does not line up with germline, which may come from a read error. The read gets to within 3 residues of the CDR3 end, and the germline J gene fills in the rest. The gene calls are TRBV20-1 and TRBJ1-6, with 7 nucleotides matching TRBD1. The V gene's germline CDR1 is DFQATT and CDR2 SNEGSKA (reference sequence). The CDR3 sequence is 14 residues long. The covered CDR3 bases are TGCAGTGCTGGAGAGGGGGCAGCCAATTCACCC. Protein sequence: CSAGEGAANSP. The full CDR3 protein is CSAGEGAANSPLHF.

In regard to this clone: Read data end 3 residues before the CDR3 end; the end is taken from the germline J gene. J is TRBJ1-2 and V is TRBV6-2 or TRBV6-3; TRBD1 matches 8 bases. Trimming removed 2 bases from V and 2 bases from J; junction bases left unmatched: 10. CDR1 and CDR2 from the germline V gene are MNHEY and SVGEGT. This CDR3 spans 17 amino acids. The CDR3 DNA, read in part, is TGTGCCAGCAGTTACGTCTCAGGGGGCGCAAACAACTATGGC. Its protein is CASSYVSGGANNYG. The CDR3, in full, reads CASSYVSGGANNYGYTF.

A remark on this clone: The read ends 3 residues before the CDR3 terminus; that terminus is restored from the germline J gene. The chain combines TRBV2 with TRBJ2-7; D not resolved. The CDR3 length is 12 residues. Trimming cost V 6 bases and J 0 bases, with 6 bases left between them. Germline V CDR1 and CDR2: SNHLY, FYNNEI. CDR3 bases read: TGTGCCAGCAGCCCTAGCTCCTACGAG. It encodes CASSPSSYE. The whole CDR3 protein is CASSPSSYEQYF.

CDR3 sequence reads: CASSSFRGTQYF. The CDR3 bases that were read are TGTGCCAGCAGCTCCTTCCGGGGGACC. The chain uses TRBV12-3 or TRBV12-4 and TRBJ2-5; TRBD2 might be the D (5 bases). From the germline J gene comes the end of the CDR3, since the read stops 3 residues before it. The CDR3 loop spans 12 amino acids. V was pared by 6 bases and J by 7 bases, with 12 bases between.

With regard to this clone: The CDR3 is cut off 3 residues early in the read; its end comes from the germline J gene. V usage is TRBV7-9 and J usage is TRBJ1-2; 8 bases line up with TRBD1. From germline, CDR1 is SEHNR and CDR2 FQNEAQ (reference sequence). The CDR3 sequence is 15 residues long. Trimming at V came to 0 bases and at J to 3 bases, leaving 3 bases not matched to a gene. This chain's CDR3 is CASSLAAGGYYGYTF. CDR3 bases read: TGTGCCAGCAGCTTAGCCGCAGGGGGCTACTATGGC.

The DNA read from the CDR3 is TGTGCCAGCAGCGCGGGACAGGGGGATGAAAAA. This encodes CASSAGQGDEK. The whole CDR3 protein is CASSAGQGDEKLFF. The chain is built from TRBV7-8 and TRBJ1-4, with 11 bases aligning to TRBD1. The read terminates 3 residues ahead of where the CDR3 ends, so the germline J gene completes it. The germline V gene has CDR1 SGHVS and CDR2 FQNEAQ. The CDR3 is 14 residues long. The ends lost 5 bases at V and 6 bases at J; junction bases unmatched: 2.

A note on this clone: With the read ending 3 residues before the CDR3 end, the germline J gene is used to fill in that end. The chain couples TRBV7-9 to TRBJ2-7, with 8 bases identical to TRBD2. V lost 6 bases, J lost 2 bases, and 6 bases stayed unmatched. The CDR3 sequence is 14 residues long. CDR1 SEHNR and CDR2 FQNEAQ come from the germline V gene (reference sequence). The CDR3 region is CASRVGGGPYEQYF. CDR3 DNA, as far as it was read: TGTGCCAGCAGGGTAGGCGGGGGGCCCTACGAG.

Regarding this clone: The read stops 3 residues short of the end of the CDR3; the missing end is completed from the germline J gene. V and J are TRBV18 and TRBJ2-1, with TRBD1 as a possible D gene (6 bases). V lost 1 base and J 8 bases, leaving 9 bases between the germline ends. CDR3 length: 13 residues. CDR1 KGHSH and CDR2 LQKENI come from the germline V gene. The CDR3 spells CASSPRRTDEQFF. CDR3 DNA (partial): TGTGCCAGCTCACCACGCCGGACAGATGAG.

Remarks on this clone: With the read ending 3 residues before the CDR3 end, the germline J gene is used to fill in that end. This chain connects TRBV5-1 to TRBJ2-5; D unresolved. CDR3 length: 12 residues. Trimming removed 4 bases at V and 1 base at J, with 5 bases between. CDR1 is SGHRS, CDR2 YFSETQ, per germline. The sequenced CDR3 bases are TGCGCCAGCAGCCTCCCCCAAGAGACC. Translating it yields CASSLPQET. The whole CDR3 sequence reads CASSLPQETQYF.